The next 20 T cell receptor beta chains were all read from a single sample in a study of blood T cell repertoires in COVID-19. Profiling relied on immunoSEQ multiplex PCR, and the TCRdb table lists in-frame clones only, not all of them. The sample records about 160,000 clones, roughly 88% being singletons. Sequenced sample: peripheral blood. The receptors come from a man aged 60 to 69 who had recovered from COVID-19.

CDR3 residues: CASSQEGVANVLTF. The CDR3 nucleotides read TGCGCCAGCAGCCAAGAAGGAGTGGCCAACGTCCTGACTTTC. The chain carries TRBV4-1 and TRBJ2-6; no definite D call. CDR3 length: 14 residues. V was pared by 0 bases and J by 6 bases, with 6 bases between. CDR1 and CDR2 (germline): MGHRA, YSYEKL.

The chain carries TRBV6-2 or TRBV6-3 and TRBJ2-2, with D tentatively TRBD2 (5 bases). The germline CDR1 and CDR2 sequences are MNHEY and SVGEGT. The CDR3 is 12 amino acids. V lost 4 bases and J 9 bases, leaving 9 bases between the germline ends. This CDR3 is CASSFRRWELFF. The CDR3 DNA follows: TGTGCCAGCAGTTTTCGGAGGTGGGAGCTGTTTTTT.

The chain links TRBV5-1 to TRBJ2-5; 12 bases line up with TRBD2. This CDR3 is 15 amino acids long. With 4 bases clipped from V and 5 bases from J, the junction kept 6 bases outside the gene matches. Germline V gives CDR1 SGHRS, CDR2 YFSETQ. The DNA of the CDR3 is TGCGCCAGCAGCCTAGGACTAGCGGGGCCGGAGACCCAGTACTTC. As protein: CASSLGLAGPETQYF.

The chain has TRBV29-1 and TRBJ1-1, with 10 bases that match TRBD1. Germline V lookup: CDR1 SQVTM, CDR2 ANQGSEA. Trimming removed 7 bases from V and 4 bases from J; junction bases left unmatched: 3. CDR3 length: 12 amino acids. The DNA for the CDR3 is TGCAGCGGGGGACAGGGGAGCACTGAAGCTTTCTTT. Its protein is CSGGQGSTEAFF.

This chain joins TRBV12-3 or TRBV12-4 and TRBJ1-2, with 9 bases aligning to TRBD1. CDR3 length: 13 amino acids. The trim removed 6 bases at V and 4 bases at J, leaving 3 bases unmatched. The CDR3 loop is CASRGQGFYGYTF. CDR3 bases: TGTGCCAGCAGGGGACAGGGATTCTATGGCTACACCTTC.

V is TRBV9 and J is TRBJ1-3, with D unclear. This CDR3 comprises 16 residues. Germline V gene lookup returns CDR1 SGDLS and CDR2 YYNGEE. The V end was cut by 4 bases, the J end by 0 bases, with 14 bases between. CDR3 in DNA: TGTGCCAGCAGCCCAAGAGGAACGGTCTCTGGAAACACCATATATTTT. It codes for CASSPRGTVSGNTIYF.

J is TRBJ1-2 and V is TRBV18; D unresolved. The CDR3 runs 13 residues. Germline V gives CDR1 KGHSH, CDR2 LQKENI. V was trimmed by 8 bases and J by 1 base, leaving 11 bases between them. The CDR3 DNA sequence: TGTGCCAGCCACCCTTTCGGTAACTATGGCTACACCTTC. It codes for CASHPFGNYGYTF.

This clone was detected only a few times. The gene calls are TRBV7-9 and TRBJ1-3; D unresolved. The ends were cut back, 3 bases at V and 4 bases at J, with 10 bases in the middle. The germline CDR1 and CDR2 sequences are SEHNR and FQNEAQ (reference sequence). The CDR3 sequence is 14 residues long. DNA of the CDR3: TGTGCCAGCAGCTTTAGTCTGTCCGGAAACACCATATATTTT. It translates to CASSFSLSGNTIYF.

The chain links TRBV6-5 to TRBJ1-4; no firm D call. V lost 7 bases and J 3 bases, leaving 9 bases between the germline ends. In germline, CDR1 is MNHEY, CDR2 SVGAGI. This CDR3 comprises 13 residues. The CDR3 spells CASITRSNEKLFF. The CDR3 DNA is TGTGCCAGCATCACGAGGTCTAATGAAAAACTGTTTTTT.

V gene TRBV19 combines with J gene TRBJ2-5, with 12 bases aligning to TRBD2. Germline V lookup: CDR1 LNHDA, CDR2 SQIVND (reference sequence). CDR3 size: 18 residues. Trimming took 4 bases from V and 5 from J; bases not matched to a gene: 14. The CDR3 region has the DNA TGTGCCAGTAGTAGGTCGACTAGCGGGGGCCCCGCGGGCGAGACCCAGTACTTC. It encodes CASSRSTSGGPAGETQYF. The full variable domain, in which reference TRBV19 and TRBJ2-5 provide the parts outside the CDR3, is DGGITQSPKYLFRKEGQNVTLSCEQNLNHDAMYWYRQDPGQGLRLIYYSQIVNDFQKGDIAEGYSVSREKKESFPLTVTSAQKNPTAFYLCASSRSTSGGPAGETQYFGPGTRLLVL.

The chain links TRBV5-1 to TRBJ2-3; 10 bases map to TRBD1. Losses at the gene ends were 3 bases for V and 2 bases for J; bases not matched to a gene: 6. The CDR3 contains 16 residues. Germline CDR1 is SGHRS and CDR2 is YFSETQ. In nucleotides, the CDR3 is TGCGCCAGCAGCTGGGGGACAGGGGACGACACAGATACGCAGTATTTT. This gives the protein CASSWGTGDDTDTQYF.

The rearrangement links TRBV6-1 to TRBJ2-7; 10 bases line up with TRBD2. With 2 bases clipped from V and 0 bases from J, the junction kept 1 base outside the gene matches. Germline CDR1 MNHNS, CDR2 SASEGT. The CDR3 runs to 15 residues. The CDR3: CASSESSGGSYEQYF. Here the CDR3 DNA reads TGTGCCAGCAGTGAATCTAGCGGGGGCTCCTACGAGCAGTACTTC.

There are a few counts of this clone. The rearrangement links TRBV5-1 to TRBJ2-7; D is perhaps TRBD2 (5 bases). The V and J ends lost 5 bases and 6 bases respectively, with 9 bases between them. The germline CDR1 and CDR2 sequences are SGHRS and YFSETQ. The CDR3 spans 11 residues. CDR3: CASRSRGEQYF. The CDR3 bases are TGCGCCAGCAGGTCCCGGGGCGAGCAGTACTTC.

This clone was seen only a few times. The V call is TRBV12-3 or TRBV12-4, the J call TRBJ1-5; D gene unclear. This CDR3 is 12 amino acids long. The V end lost 3 bases, the J end lost 7 bases, and 7 bases lay between the germline ends. CDR3 bases: TGTGCCAGCAGTTTCGGTCTCCAGCCCCAGCATTTT. Amino acids: CASSFGLQPQHF.

The chain has TRBV11-2 and TRBJ2-1, with TRBD2 matching over 10 bases. Germline V gene lookup returns CDR1 SGHAT and CDR2 FQNNGV. Trimming removed 1 base from V and 4 bases from J; junction bases left unmatched: 4. The CDR3 sequence is 16 residues long. CDR3: CASSLVAGGLYNEQFF. DNA for the CDR3: TGTGCCAGCAGCTTAGTAGCGGGGGGCCTGTACAATGAGCAGTTCTTC.

This chain links TRBV19 with TRBJ2-1, with TRBD2 matching over 9 bases. The CDR3 has 17 amino acids. CDR1 is LNHDA, CDR2 SQIVND, per germline (reference sequence). Trimming removed 6 bases from V and 7 bases from J; junction bases left unmatched: 16. CDR3 loop: CASRSASGDNPLNEQFF. The CDR3 DNA sequence: TGTGCCAGTAGGAGCGCTAGCGGGGACAACCCGCTGAATGAGCAGTTCTTC.

The V gene is TRBV5-1, the J gene TRBJ1-6; TRBD1 aligns across 7 bases. Germline values: CDR1 SGHRS, CDR2 YFSETQ. This CDR3 has 15 residues. The ends lost 5 bases at V and 5 bases at J; junction bases unmatched: 7. The CDR3 reads CASRSRQGDNSPLHF. CDR3 DNA sequence: TGCGCCAGCAGGAGCCGACAGGGCGATAATTCACCCCTCCACTTT.

This clone has only a few counts. The V gene is TRBV19, the J gene TRBJ1-5; TRBD1 aligns across 8 bases. This CDR3 comprises 16 residues. Germline V gives CDR1 LNHDA, CDR2 SQIVND (reference sequence). The V gene end was trimmed by 8 bases and the J gene end by 5 bases; junction bases not matched to a gene: 14. The CDR3 bases are TGTGCCAGTTCCTGGCGGCAGGGGGCGGTTTATCAGCCCCAGCATTTT. Its protein product is CASSWRQGAVYQPQHF.

V gene TRBV7-6 combines with J gene TRBJ1-4; no definite D call. Germline CDR1 SGHVS, CDR2 FNYEAQ. V gave up 1 base and J gave up 8 bases, with 11 bases separating them. CDR3 size: 14 residues. The CDR3 bases are TGTGCCAGCAGCTTAGGAGGGTCACGGGAAAAACTGTTTTTT. This sequence encodes CASSLGGSREKLFF.

This chain joins TRBV4-1 and TRBJ1-2; 7 bases are a match to TRBD1. The CDR3 sequence is 16 residues long. Germline V gene sequence: CDR1 MGHRA, CDR2 YSYEKL. Germline trimming cut 0 bases from V and 2 bases from J; bases unmatched to any gene: 6. Here the CDR3 DNA reads TGCGCCAGCAGCCAAGATCCCTGGGGACAGAACTATGGCTACACCTTC. The encoded protein is CASSQDPWGQNYGYTF.